This is a list of T cell receptor beta chains from one sample in a study of blood T cell repertoires in COVID-19. Clones were sequenced by immunoSEQ multiplex PCR, and TCRdb holds only the in-frame ones, with some missing. The sample has about 280,000 clones, 86% seen once. Sequenced sample: peripheral blood. The receptors come from a woman aged 25-40 years with active or convalescent COVID-19. Each CDR3 is given with its conserved first and last residue. The D gene is left open where the match is weak. Size tells how often a clone was seen (once, few, many) or the class of an expanded clone, and some rows leave it out.

J | D | V | size | CDR3 | DNA
TRBJ2-7 | TRBD2 | TRBV6-5 | - | CASKRGVYEQYF | TGTGCCAGTAAGCGGGGGGTCTACGAGCAGTACTTC
TRBJ1-5 | - | TRBV6-1 | - | CASSEIGGTPLEEPQHF | TGTGCCAGCAGTGAAATTGGGGGGACCCCACTTGAGGAGCCCCAGCATTTT
TRBJ2-3 | TRBD2 | TRBV7-2 | - | CASSFSGGDTQYF | TGTGCCAGCAGCTTTAGCGGGGGGGATACGCAGTATTTT
TRBJ1-1 | TRBD1 | TRBV6-6 | - | CASSLDRGPNTEAFF | TGTGCCAGCAGTTTAGACAGGGGCCCGAACACTGAAGCTTTCTTT
TRBJ2-3 | TRBD1 | TRBV7-3 | few | CASSTRPGQGTTDTQYF | TGTGCCAGCAGCACCCGACCGGGACAGGGGACGACAGATACGCAGTATTTT
TRBJ2-1 | TRBD2 | TRBV29-1 | - | CSVDWDGGGYNEQFF | TGCAGCGTTGATTGGGACGGGGGGGGATACAATGAGCAGTTCTTC
TRBJ2-5 | - | TRBV7-6 | - | CASSISSGTPGETQYF | TGTGCCAGCAGCATATCCTCCGGGACACCCGGGGAGACCCAGTACTTC
TRBJ2-5 | - | TRBV27 | - | CASSLKAGSQGTQYF | TGTGCCAGCAGTTTAAAGGCAGGCAGCCAGGGGACCCAGTACTTC
TRBJ1-3 | TRBD1 | TRBV9 | few | CASSVGDRVSGNTIYF | TGTGCCAGCAGCGTAGGGGACAGGGTCTCTGGAAACACCATATATTTT
TRBJ2-1 | - | TRBV18 | - | CASSNVGQSSEQFF | TGTGCCAGCTCTAACGTCGGACAGTCTTCTGAGCAGTTCTTC
TRBJ2-1 | TRBD2 | TRBV15 | - | CATSRVLAGGHNEQFF | TGTGCCACCAGCAGAGTCCTAGCGGGGGGACACAATGAGCAGTTCTTC
TRBJ2-3 | - | TRBV5-1 | - | CASSSVSLTDTQYF | TGCGCCAGCAGCTCCGTCTCCCTCACAGATACGCAGTATTTT
TRBJ2-3 | TRBD1 | TRBV24-1 | - | CATRGQGWTDTQYF | TGTGCCACCAGAGGACAGGGTTGGACAGATACGCAGTATTTT
TRBJ1-6 | TRBD1 | TRBV19 | - | CASSNPTGRFLNSPLHF | TGTGCCAGTAGTAATCCGACAGGGCGTTTTTTGAATTCACCCCTCCACTTT
TRBJ1-1 | - | TRBV28 | - | CASSPPRSAGTEAFF | TGTGCCAGCAGTCCGCCCCGCTCCGCGGGCACTGAAGCTTTCTTT
TRBJ2-5 | TRBD2 | TRBV5-4 | - | CASSPGQGTRGETQYF | TGTGCCAGCAGCCCGGGGCAGGGGACTAGAGGGGAGACCCAGTACTTC
TRBJ2-1 | TRBD2 | TRBV7-3 | - | CASSSRGGRSEQFF | TGTGCCAGCAGCTCTCGGGGGGGCCGTAGTGAGCAGTTCTTC
TRBJ1-1 | - | TRBV28 | - | CASLDSATEAFF | TGTGCCAGCCTCGACTCGGCGACTGAAGCTTTCTTT
TRBJ1-5 | - | TRBV5-1 | - | CASSPDSGDQPQHF | TGCGCCAGCAGCCCGGACAGCGGAGATCAGCCCCAGCATTTT
TRBJ1-1 | TRBD1 | TRBV18 | - | CASSPRQGEGAFF | TGTGCCAGCTCACCGCGACAGGGGGAAGGAGCTTTCTTT
TRBJ2-2 | - | TRBV7-9 | - | CASSSFQGTGELFF | TGTGCCAGCAGCTCCTTTCAGGGAACCGGGGAGCTGTTTTTT
TRBJ2-7 | - | TRBV19 | - | CASSMAGSYEQYF | TGTGCCAGTAGTATGGCAGGGTCCTACGAGCAGTACTTC
TRBJ1-5 | - | TRBV28 | - | CASTLGARYNNQPQHF | TGTGCCAGCACCCTGGGGGCAAGGTATAATAATCAGCCCCAGCATTTT
TRBJ1-6 | - | TRBV28 | - | CASRGGWYSPLHF | TGTGCCAGCAGGGGGGGATGGTATTCACCCCTCCACTTT